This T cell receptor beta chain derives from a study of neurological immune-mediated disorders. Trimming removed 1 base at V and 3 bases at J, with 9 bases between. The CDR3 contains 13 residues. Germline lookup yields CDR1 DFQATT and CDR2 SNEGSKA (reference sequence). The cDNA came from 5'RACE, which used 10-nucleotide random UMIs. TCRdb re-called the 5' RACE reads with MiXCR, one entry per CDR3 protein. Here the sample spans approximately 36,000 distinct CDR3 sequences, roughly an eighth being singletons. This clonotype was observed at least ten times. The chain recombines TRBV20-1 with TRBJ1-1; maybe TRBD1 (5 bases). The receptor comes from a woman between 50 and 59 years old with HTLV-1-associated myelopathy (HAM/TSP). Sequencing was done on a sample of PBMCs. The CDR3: CSARGQGHTEAFF. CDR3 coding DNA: TGCAGTGCTAGAGGTCAGGGCCACACTGAAGCTTTCTTT.